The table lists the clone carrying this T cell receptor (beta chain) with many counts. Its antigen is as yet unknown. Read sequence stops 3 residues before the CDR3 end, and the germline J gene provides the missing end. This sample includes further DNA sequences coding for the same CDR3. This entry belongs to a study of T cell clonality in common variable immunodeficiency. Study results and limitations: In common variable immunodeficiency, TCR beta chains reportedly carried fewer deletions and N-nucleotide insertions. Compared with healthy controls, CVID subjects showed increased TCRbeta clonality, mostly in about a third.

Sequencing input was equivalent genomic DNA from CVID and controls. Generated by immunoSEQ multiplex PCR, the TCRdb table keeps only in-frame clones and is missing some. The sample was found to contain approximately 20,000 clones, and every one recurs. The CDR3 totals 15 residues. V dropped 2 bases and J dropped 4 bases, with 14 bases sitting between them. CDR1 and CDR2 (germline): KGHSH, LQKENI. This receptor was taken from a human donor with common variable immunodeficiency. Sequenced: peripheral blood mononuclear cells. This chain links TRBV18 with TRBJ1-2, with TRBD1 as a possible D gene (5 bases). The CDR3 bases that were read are TGTGCCAGCTCACCAGTCGGGGGAAATAGCTATGGC. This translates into CASSPVGGNSYG. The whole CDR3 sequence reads CASSPVGGNSYGYTF.